Listed here is a single T cell receptor beta chain. Its target antigen remains unknown. Nothing much larger sits one base from this clone, and base qualities are not available. These data belong to a study of CD8 T cells in Susac syndrome (dated by TCRdb to between 2018 and 2020). General notes on the study: Repertoire sequencing was used to test whether CD8+ T cell activation and differentiation in Susac syndrome was antigen driven. CD8+ T cell repertoire clonality was compared between eleven to twelve healthy donors, roughly 14 Susac syndrome patients and approximately 16 multiple sclerosis patients.

RNA was extracted with the RNeasy kit and roughly 0.5 to 1 ug was reverse transcribed using random hexamers. TCR beta CDR3 regions were amplified with the immunoSEQ multiplex PCR assay covering 54 Vbeta and 13 Jbeta segments. Bias from PCR amplification was corrected by using a synthetic template baseline for primer optimization and for computational correction. Concerning the study's data processing: Reads were assigned to V, D and J genes according to IMGT and analyzed in immunoSEQ Analyzer, with only productive sequences retained. Clonality was computed as one minus Shannon entropy normalized by log2 of the number of productive unique sequences. Public and private clones were assessed among the 100 most prevalent clones of each patient and control. A clone was defined as Susac-specific if it was absent from the healthy and MS cohorts, from roughly 990 published viral clones and from other ImmuneACCESS disease sequences. TCRdb itself trimmed the public reads at Q25 with fastp, ran MiXCR and retained productive beta chains. For every CDR3 protein sequence, its rows merge into one entry that carries the most common genes and DNA. These V and J calls are TCRdb output, not the study's own analysis. For this sample there are some 300,000 distinct CDR3 sequences; approximately 90% appear just once. Approximately 0.18% of the sample comes from the top ten.

In the germline V gene (reference sequence), CDR1 corresponds to MNHEY and CDR2 to SMNVEV. Relative to germline, V is 2 bases shorter and J is 7 bases shorter, with 17 bases between their ends. The CDR3 runs 16 residues from the cysteine to the phenylalanine. Solely the CDR3 DNA is kept, with 48 bases framed from the first base. High-throughput TCR beta sequencing profiled peripheral blood CD8+ and CD4+ T cells from healthy donors, Susac syndrome patients and multiple sclerosis patients. The multiple sclerosis controls were treatment-naive patients who had stable or active relapsing-remitting disease and met the revised McDonald criteria. Bulk CD8+ and CD4+ T cells were purified magnetically by negative isolation, whereas CD8+ TEMRA cells were enriched by FACS. Blood was collected in EDTA tubes and processed within 24 hours, with PBMCs isolated through density gradient centrifugation. PBMCs intended for TCR sequencing were frozen in liquid nitrogen and were later thawed in a 37 degrees C water bath. The sorted or isolated CD4+, CD8+ and CD8+ TEMRA cells reached a purity of at least 90%.

Summary of the overall study and its limitations: The number of individuals in the TCR sequencing and HLA analysis was acknowledged as relatively small.

The chain joins TRBV27 to TRBJ1-4; tentative D gene TRBD1, with 5 bases matching. The sequence was obtained from a human donor with multiple sclerosis. Sequences were obtained from CD8+ T cells from PBMCs. The nucleotide sequence is TGTGCCAGCAGTTTAACGGGGGAGGGGTTAGGTGAAAAACTGTTTTTT. It translates as CASSLTGEGLGEKLFF.